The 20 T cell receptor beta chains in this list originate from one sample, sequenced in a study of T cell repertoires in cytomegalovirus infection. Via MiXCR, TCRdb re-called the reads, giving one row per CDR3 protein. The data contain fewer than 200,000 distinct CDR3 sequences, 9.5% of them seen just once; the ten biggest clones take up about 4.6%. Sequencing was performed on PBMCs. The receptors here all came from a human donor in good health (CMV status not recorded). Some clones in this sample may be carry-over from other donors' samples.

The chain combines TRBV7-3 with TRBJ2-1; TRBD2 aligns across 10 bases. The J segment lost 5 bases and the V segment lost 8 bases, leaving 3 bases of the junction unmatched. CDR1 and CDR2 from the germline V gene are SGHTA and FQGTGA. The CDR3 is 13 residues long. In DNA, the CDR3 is TGTGCCAGCGGAAGCGGGAGGGACAATGAGCAGTTCTTC. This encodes CASGSGRDNEQFF.

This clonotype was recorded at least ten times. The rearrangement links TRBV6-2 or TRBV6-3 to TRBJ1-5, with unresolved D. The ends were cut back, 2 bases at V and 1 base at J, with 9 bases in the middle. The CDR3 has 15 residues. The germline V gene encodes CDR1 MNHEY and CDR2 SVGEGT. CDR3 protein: CASSYRASSNQPQHF. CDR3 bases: TGTGCCAGCAGTTACCGAGCGAGCAGCAATCAGCCCCAGCATTTT.

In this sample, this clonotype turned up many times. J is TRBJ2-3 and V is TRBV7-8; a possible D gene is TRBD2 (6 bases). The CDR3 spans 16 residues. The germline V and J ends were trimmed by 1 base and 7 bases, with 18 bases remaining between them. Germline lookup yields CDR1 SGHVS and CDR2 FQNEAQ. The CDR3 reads CASSLESGTASNTQYF. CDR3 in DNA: TGTGCCAGCAGCTTAGAATCCGGGACTGCCTCCAATACGCAGTATTTT.

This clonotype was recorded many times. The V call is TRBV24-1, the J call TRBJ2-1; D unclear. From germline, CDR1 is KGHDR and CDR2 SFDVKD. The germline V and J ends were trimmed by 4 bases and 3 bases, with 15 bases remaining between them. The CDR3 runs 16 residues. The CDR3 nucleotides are TGTGCCACCAGTGAGTTTCGAACAGCCCTCTACAATGAGCAGTTCTTC. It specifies CATSEFRTALYNEQFF.

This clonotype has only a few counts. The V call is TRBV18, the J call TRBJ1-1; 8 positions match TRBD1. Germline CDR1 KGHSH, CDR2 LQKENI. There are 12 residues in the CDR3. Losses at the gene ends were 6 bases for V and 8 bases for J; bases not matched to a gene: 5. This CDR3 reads CASSQGALEAFF. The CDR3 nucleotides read TGTGCCAGCTCTCAGGGGGCCTTGGAAGCTTTCTTT.

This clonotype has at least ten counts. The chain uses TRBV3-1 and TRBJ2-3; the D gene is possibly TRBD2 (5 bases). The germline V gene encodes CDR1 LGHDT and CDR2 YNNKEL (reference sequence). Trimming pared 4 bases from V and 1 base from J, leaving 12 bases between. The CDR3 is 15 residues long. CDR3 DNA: TGTGCCAGCAGCCCCCCGGGGAAAGGCACAGATACGCAGTATTTT. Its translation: CASSPPGKGTDTQYF.

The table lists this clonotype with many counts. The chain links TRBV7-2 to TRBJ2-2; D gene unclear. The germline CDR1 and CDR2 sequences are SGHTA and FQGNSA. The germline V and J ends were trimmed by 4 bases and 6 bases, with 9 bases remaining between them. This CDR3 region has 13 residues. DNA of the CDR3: TGTGCCAGCAGCTCCCATTTAGCCGGGGAGCTGTTTTTT. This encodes CASSSHLAGELFF.

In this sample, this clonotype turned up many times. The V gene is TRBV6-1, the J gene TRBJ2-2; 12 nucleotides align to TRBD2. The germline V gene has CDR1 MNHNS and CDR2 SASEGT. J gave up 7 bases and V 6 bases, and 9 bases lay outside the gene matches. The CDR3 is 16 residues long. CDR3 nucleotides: TGTGCCAGCAGCACTCCGGGACTAGCGGGTGGCGGGGAGCTGTTTTTT. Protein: CASSTPGLAGGGELFF.

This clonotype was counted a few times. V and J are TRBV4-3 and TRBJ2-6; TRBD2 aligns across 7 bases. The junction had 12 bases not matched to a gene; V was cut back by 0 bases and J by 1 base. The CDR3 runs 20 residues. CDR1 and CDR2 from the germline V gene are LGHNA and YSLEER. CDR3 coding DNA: TGCGCCAGCAGCCAAGACTACAGAGCGGGGTATGGATCTGGGGCCAACGTCCTGACTTTC. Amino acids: CASSQDYRAGYGSGANVLTF.

The CDR3 DNA reads TGCGCCAGCAGTCAATCCCCCTACAACACCGGGGAGCTGTTTTTT. The encoded protein is CASSQSPYNTGELFF. This chain connects TRBV23-1 to TRBJ2-2; D is uncertain. TRBV23-1 is designated an ORF whose function remains uncertain. CDR3 length: 15 residues. V lost 0 bases and J 2 bases, leaving 7 bases between the germline ends.

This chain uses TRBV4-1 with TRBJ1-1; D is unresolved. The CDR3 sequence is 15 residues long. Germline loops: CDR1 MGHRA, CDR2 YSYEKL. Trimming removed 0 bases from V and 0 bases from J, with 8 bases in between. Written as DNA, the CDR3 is TGCGCCAGCAGCCAAGAGGTATCGGTGAACACTGAAGCTTTCTTT. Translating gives CASSQEVSVNTEAFF.

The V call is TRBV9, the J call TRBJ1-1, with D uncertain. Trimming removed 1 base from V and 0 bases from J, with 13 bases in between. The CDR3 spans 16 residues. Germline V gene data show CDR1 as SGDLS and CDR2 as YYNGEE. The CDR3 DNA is TGTGCCAGCAGCGTACGGGCAGGAACCATGAACACTGAAGCTTTCTTT. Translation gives CASSVRAGTMNTEAFF.

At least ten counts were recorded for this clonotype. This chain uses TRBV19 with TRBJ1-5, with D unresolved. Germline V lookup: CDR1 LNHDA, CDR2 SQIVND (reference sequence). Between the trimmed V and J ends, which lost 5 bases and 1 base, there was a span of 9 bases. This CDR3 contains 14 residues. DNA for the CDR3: TGTGCCAGTAGTCGCGTAAGGAGCAATCAGCCCCAGCATTTT. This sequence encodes CASSRVRSNQPQHF.

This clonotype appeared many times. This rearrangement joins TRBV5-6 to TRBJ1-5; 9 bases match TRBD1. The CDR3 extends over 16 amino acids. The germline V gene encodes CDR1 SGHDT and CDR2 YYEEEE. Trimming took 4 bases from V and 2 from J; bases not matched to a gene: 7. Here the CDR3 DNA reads TGTGCCAGCAGCCTAAACAGGGGGCTGGGCAATCAGCCCCAGCATTTT. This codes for CASSLNRGLGNQPQHF.

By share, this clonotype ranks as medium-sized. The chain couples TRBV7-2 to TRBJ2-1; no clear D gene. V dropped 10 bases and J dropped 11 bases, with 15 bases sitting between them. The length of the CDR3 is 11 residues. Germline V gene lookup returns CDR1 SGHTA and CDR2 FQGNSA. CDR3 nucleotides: TGTGCCACCCAAGAGGTGGGGAAGCAGTTCTTC. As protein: CATQEVGKQFF. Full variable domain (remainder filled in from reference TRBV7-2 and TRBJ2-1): GAGVSQSPSNKVTEKGKDVELRCDPISGHTALYWYRQSLGQGLEFLIYFQGNSAPDKSGLPSDRFSAERTGGSVSTLTIQRTQQEDSAVYLCATQEVGKQFFGPGTRLTVL.

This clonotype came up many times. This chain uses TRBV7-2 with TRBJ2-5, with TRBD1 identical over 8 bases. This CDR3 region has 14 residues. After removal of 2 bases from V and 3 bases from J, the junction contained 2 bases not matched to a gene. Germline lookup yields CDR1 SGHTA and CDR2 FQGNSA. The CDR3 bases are TGTGCCAGCAGCTTATCGGACAGGGAAGAGACCCAGTACTTC. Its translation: CASSLSDREETQYF.

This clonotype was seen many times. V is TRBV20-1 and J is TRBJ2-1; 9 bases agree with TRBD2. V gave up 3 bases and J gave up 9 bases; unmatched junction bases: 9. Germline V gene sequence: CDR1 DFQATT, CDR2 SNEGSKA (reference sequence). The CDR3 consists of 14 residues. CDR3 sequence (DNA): TGCAGTGCTAGTCTGGCGGGAGGGAAGAGTGAGCAGTTCTTC. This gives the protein CSASLAGGKSEQFF.

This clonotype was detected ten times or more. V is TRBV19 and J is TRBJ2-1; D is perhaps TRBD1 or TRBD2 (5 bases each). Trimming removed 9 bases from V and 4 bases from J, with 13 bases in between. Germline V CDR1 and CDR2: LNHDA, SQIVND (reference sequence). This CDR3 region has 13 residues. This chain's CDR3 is CASRDGAYNEQFF. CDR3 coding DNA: TGTGCCAGCCGGGACGGTGCTTACAATGAGCAGTTCTTC.

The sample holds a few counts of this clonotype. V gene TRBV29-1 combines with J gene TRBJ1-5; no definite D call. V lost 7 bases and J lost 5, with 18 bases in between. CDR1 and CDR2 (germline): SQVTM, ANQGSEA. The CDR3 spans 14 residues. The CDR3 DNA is TGCAGCGAGCCTATGTCGGGTGAGCATCAGCCCCAGCATTTT. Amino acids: CSEPMSGEHQPQHF.

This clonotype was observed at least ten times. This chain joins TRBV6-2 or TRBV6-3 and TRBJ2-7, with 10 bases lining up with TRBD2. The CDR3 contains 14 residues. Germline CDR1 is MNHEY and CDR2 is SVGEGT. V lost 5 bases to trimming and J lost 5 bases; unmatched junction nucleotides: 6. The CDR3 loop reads CASSLGLASDEQYF. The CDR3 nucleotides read TGTGCCAGCAGTCTGGGACTAGCGAGCGACGAGCAGTACTTC.